A selection of T cell receptor beta chains follows, all from one sample in a study of a mutant IDH1 vaccine in newly diagnosed glioma. Their antigen targets remain unknown. Produced via immunoSEQ multiplex PCR; TCRdb's table is partial and in-frame only. The sample yields around 30,000 clones, more than 70% seen once. The sequencing used PBMCs, collected from a glioma patient whose treatment included an IDH1 peptide vaccine. The source is a young woman with glioma. The CDR3 runs from the conserved cysteine through the conserved F or W. The D gene is left open where the match is weak. Clone size appears in some rows only: once, few, many, or a class for an expanded clone.

clone_size j_call v_call d_call cdr3_length cdr3_aa cdr3_nt
- TRBJ1-5 TRBV28 TRBD1 16 CASSLDRAVRNQPQHF TGTGCCAGCAGTTTAGACAGGGCGGTCCGCAATCAGCCCCAGCATTTT
- TRBJ1-1 TRBV5-1 - 14 CASSLGAGDTEAFF TGCGCCAGCAGCTTGGGGGCGGGAGACACTGAAGCTTTCTTT
- TRBJ2-1 TRBV7-9 TRBD2 13 CAGGGLGGGSQFF TGTGCCGGGGGGGGACTAGGGGGTGGCAGTCAGTTCTTC
- TRBJ2-1 TRBV6-4 TRBD2 15 CASSKLAGGNNEQFF TGTGCCAGCAGTAAACTAGCGGGGGGAAACAATGAGCAGTTCTTC
- TRBJ2-3 TRBV7-9 TRBD1 17 CASSLVDRVDLTDTQYF TGTGCCAGCAGCTTGGTAGACAGGGTCGACCTCACAGATACGCAGTATTTT
few TRBJ2-5 TRBV14 - 12 CASSDYQETQYF TGTGCCAGCAGCGACTACCAAGAGACCCAGTACTTC
once TRBJ1-2 TRBV27 TRBD1 15 CASSLTGGGGVGYTF TGTGCCAGCAGTTTAACAGGGGGCGGAGGAGTTGGCTACACCTTC
large TRBJ1-1 TRBV30 - 14 CAWSFTGKNTEAFF TGTGCCTGGAGCTTCACAGGAAAGAACACTGAAGCTTTCTTT
- TRBJ1-2 TRBV25-1 - 15 CASSDSPDPTNSYTF TGTGCCAGCAGTGACTCTCCGGACCCTACCAATAGCTACACCTTC
- TRBJ2-1 TRBV27 TRBD2 19 CASRNLAGGPTSSYNEQFF TGTGCCAGCAGAAACTTAGCGGGCGGGCCTACTAGCTCCTACAATGAGCAGTTCTTC
- TRBJ2-1 TRBV4-3 TRBD2 17 CASSQVGTGGRGQEQFF TGCGCCAGCAGCCAAGTTGGTACTGGCGGGAGGGGGCAGGAGCAGTTCTTC
- TRBJ1-2 TRBV30 - 14 CAWSVTPTTYGYTF TGTGCCTGGAGTGTCACCCCGACTACTTATGGCTACACCTTC
- TRBJ1-1 TRBV25-1 TRBD1 13 CASAGGLVTEAFF TGTGCCAGTGCAGGGGGTCTGGTCACTGAAGCTTTCTTT
- TRBJ1-1 TRBV5-1 - 13 CASSLNLNTEAFF TGCGCCAGCAGCTTAAATCTGAACACTGAAGCTTTCTTT
- TRBJ2-5 TRBV5-6 - 13 CASSWGDQETQYF TGTGCCAGCAGCTGGGGAGACCAAGAGACCCAGTACTTC
- TRBJ1-2 TRBV29-1 TRBD1 13 CSVGGQGPYGYTF TGCAGCGTTGGCGGACAGGGACCCTATGGCTACACCTTC
- TRBJ2-6 TRBV5-4 - 20 CASSLGVAGTGAYGANVLTF TGTGCCAGCAGCTTGGGGGTGGCGGGAACAGGGGCGTATGGGGCCAACGTCCTGACTTTC
- TRBJ1-1 TRBV14 - 14 CASSPQWKNTEAFF TGTGCCAGCAGCCCCCAATGGAAGAACACTGAAGCTTTCTTT
few TRBJ1-1 TRBV6-1 - 15 CASSLWYDQNTEAFF TGTGCCAGCTCCCTATGGTACGACCAGAACACTGAAGCTTTCTTT
- TRBJ1-5 TRBV6-6 TRBD1 14 CASSYSGDRVLQHF TGTGCCAGCAGTTACTCAGGGGACAGGGTCCTCCAGCATTTT
- TRBJ1-2 TRBV6-1 - 11 CASRNQGGYTF TGTGCCAGCAGGAATCAAGGAGGCTACACCTTC
- TRBJ2-5 TRBV13 - 17 CASSTRRTQMAQETQYF TGTGCCAGCAGCACACGGCGGACGCAGATGGCGCAAGAGACCCAGTACTTC
once TRBJ2-7 TRBV4-3 - 15 CASSQEAGTRLEQYF TGCGCCAGCAGCCAGGAGGCCGGGACTCGTCTCGAGCAGTACTTC
- TRBJ2-7 TRBV5-1 - 14 CASRYSTGNYEQYF TGCGCCAGCAGATATTCTACAGGAAACTACGAGCAGTACTTC
- TRBJ1-2 TRBV7-9 - 14 CASSLGGGNYGYTF TGTGCCAGCAGCTTAGGGGGGGGGAACTATGGCTACACCTTC
- TRBJ1-5 TRBV27 - 14 CASSDTWGNQPQHF TGTGCCAGCAGTGACACCTGGGGCAATCAGCCCCAGCATTTT
- TRBJ1-6 TRBV30 - 13 CASSGLGNSPLHF TGTGCCTCCTCAGGGCTAGGTAATTCACCCCTCCACTTT
- TRBJ1-4 TRBV5-1 - 13 CASSLDSREKLFF TGCGCCAGCAGCTTGGACAGTCGGGAAAAACTGTTTTTT
- TRBJ2-3 TRBV15 TRBD2 17 CATSSGERGLSTDTQYF TGTGCCACCAGCAGCGGTGAGCGGGGGCTCTCCACAGATACGCAGTATTTT
- TRBJ1-2 TRBV18 TRBD1 15 CASSPPTQGGRGYTF TGTGCCAGCTCACCACCGACACAGGGGGGTCGCGGCTACACCTTC
once TRBJ1-5 TRBV5-5 TRBD1 17 CASSRTTGVGGNQPQHF TGTGCCAGCAGCCGGACGACAGGGGTCGGTGGCAATCAGCCCCAGCATTTT
- TRBJ1-5 TRBV2 - 13 CASSGENYQPQHF TGTGCCAGCAGTGGGGAAAATTATCAGCCCCAGCATTTT
- TRBJ2-6 TRBV18 - 17 CASSPRSDFSGANVLTF TGTGCCAGCTCACCTCGCTCCGACTTCTCTGGGGCCAACGTCCTGACTTTC
- TRBJ2-5 TRBV9 - 15 CASSVAGGIQETQYF TGTGCCAGCAGCGTAGCTGGGGGGATCCAAGAGACCCAGTACTTC
- TRBJ2-2 TRBV10-3 - 14 CVVSRDAAQGELFF TGTGTTGTGAGCAGGGACGCCGCGCAGGGGGAGCTGTTTTTT
- TRBJ1-2 TRBV2 - 14 CASSERGPEYGYTF TGTGCCAGCAGTGAAAGGGGCCCGGAGTATGGCTACACCTTC
- TRBJ1-2 TRBV7-9 - 15 CASSSPSGEIYGYTF TGTGCCAGCAGCTCACCGTCGGGGGAAATCTATGGCTACACCTTC
- TRBJ1-2 TRBV4-1 - 15 CASSQVGLEAYGYTF TGCGCCAGCAGCCAAGTTGGGCTGGAGGCCTATGGCTACACCTTC
- TRBJ1-5 TRBV19 TRBD1 16 CASSLGGTGGFRPQHF TGTGCCAGTAGCTTAGGGGGGACAGGGGGCTTCCGGCCCCAGCATTTT
once TRBJ2-5 TRBV2 - 11 CASRGGETQYF TGTGCCAGCAGGGGGGGAGAGACCCAGTACTTC
once TRBJ1-2 TRBV5-1 - 15 CASSLFGGLESGYTF TGCGCCAGCAGCTTGTTCGGCGGCCTTGAGTCTGGCTACACCTTC
- TRBJ1-1 TRBV6-6 TRBD1 14 CASSYLTGVSEAFF TGTGCCAGCAGTTACCTTACAGGGGTCTCTGAAGCTTTCTTT
- TRBJ1-2 TRBV25-1 - 12 CASSAPGDGYTF TGTGCCAGCAGTGCCCCAGGGGACGGCTACACCTTC
few TRBJ1-1 TRBV7-9 - 12 CASSFGWTEAFF TGTGCCAGCAGCTTTGGTTGGACTGAAGCTTTCTTT
- TRBJ1-5 TRBV18 TRBD1 18 CASSPGRQGAGSNQPQHF TGTGCCAGCTCACCAGGGAGACAGGGGGCTGGGAGCAATCAGCCCCAGCATTTT
once TRBJ2-7 TRBV7-2 TRBD1 14 CASSLDRGRSEQYF TGTGCCAGCAGCCTGGACAGGGGGCGCAGCGAGCAGTACTTC
- TRBJ1-1 TRBV28 - 16 CASSLFEAGANTEAFF TGTGCCAGCAGTTTATTTGAGGCAGGGGCAAACACTGAAGCTTTCTTT
- TRBJ1-3 TRBV7-8 TRBD1 15 CASSPGDRTGNTIYF TGTGCCAGCAGCCCCGGGGACAGAACTGGAAACACCATATATTTT
- TRBJ2-5 TRBV4-1 TRBD2 16 CASSPESGLAGAPQYF TGCGCCAGCAGCCCCGAATCGGGACTAGCGGGAGCTCCCCAGTACTTC
- TRBJ1-5 TRBV6-5 - 13 CASSWGGNQPQHF TGTGCCAGCAGTTGGGGGGGCAATCAGCCCCAGCATTTT
- TRBJ1-1 TRBV10-3 - 13 CAGQTLAGTEAFF TGTGCCGGACAGACGCTGGCAGGCACTGAAGCTTTCTTT
- TRBJ1-2 TRBV18 - 15 CASSPPQSQIYGYTF TGTGCCAGCTCACCACCGCAGAGCCAGATCTATGGCTACACCTTC
- TRBJ2-7 TRBV7-9 TRBD1 14 CASSPDRAPYEQYF TGTGCCAGCAGCCCGGACAGGGCCCCCTACGAGCAGTACTTC
- TRBJ2-7 TRBV4-3 - 15 CASSQDLALAYEQYF TGCGCCAGCAGCCAAGATCTAGCGTTGGCCTACGAGCAGTACTTC
- TRBJ2-5 TRBV4-1 - 13 CASSQVGWETQYF TGCGCCAGCAGCCAAGTGGGGTGGGAGACCCAGTACTTC
- TRBJ2-5 TRBV13 TRBD2 15 CASSKGLAGGETQYF TGTGCCAGCAGCAAAGGACTAGCGGGGGGGGAGACCCAGTACTTC
few TRBJ1-5 TRBV10-3 - 14 CAISAGGSNQPQHF TGTGCCATCAGCGCAGGTGGTTCCAATCAGCCCCAGCATTTT
- TRBJ1-2 TRBV10-2 TRBD1 13 CASRTGQGYGYTF TGCGCCAGCAGGACGGGACAGGGGTATGGCTACACCTTC
- TRBJ2-6 TRBV19 TRBD1 19 CASSIELGTAISGANVLTF TGTGCCAGTAGTATAGAGTTGGGGACAGCGATCTCTGGGGCCAACGTCCTGACTTTC